The rows below give T cell receptor beta chains drawn from one sample of a study of siplizumab effects on memory and regulatory T cells. The protocol was immunoSEQ multiplex PCR, while the TCRdb copy is restricted to in-frame clones and leaves out a portion. The profile shows roughly 40,000 clones, roughly 90% of them singletons. Sequences were obtained from naive CD4+ T cells sorted from blood. These receptor sequences come from a human donor in good health. The CDR3 runs from the conserved cysteine through the conserved F or W. D genes are given only for firm matches. Size is stated for part of the rows, as once, few or many counts, or as a class when the clone is expanded.

D gene: -; clone size: -; V gene: TRBV9; CDR3 length: 13; J gene: TRBJ1-2; CDR3 protein: CASSVDRNYGYTF; CDR3 DNA: TGTGCCAGCAGCGTAGACCGTAACTATGGCTACACCTTC
D gene: -; clone size: once; V gene: TRBV18; CDR3 length: 17; J gene: TRBJ1-3; CDR3 protein: CASSPHGDRRSGNTIYF; CDR3 DNA: TGTGCCAGCTCACCTCATGGGGACCGACGCTCTGGAAACACCATATATTTT
D gene: -; clone size: -; V gene: TRBV7-9; CDR3 length: 16; J gene: TRBJ2-4; CDR3 protein: CASSLSGGGPKNIQYF; CDR3 DNA: TGTGCCAGCAGCTTAAGTGGAGGGGGCCCCAAAAACATTCAGTACTTC
D gene: -; clone size: once; V gene: TRBV15; CDR3 length: 16; J gene: TRBJ1-2; CDR3 protein: CATSRGPGQLVYGYTF; CDR3 DNA: TGTGCCACCAGCAGGGGACCGGGACAACTAGTCTATGGCTACACCTTC
D gene: -; clone size: -; V gene: TRBV5-6; CDR3 length: 14; J gene: TRBJ2-7; CDR3 protein: CASSLYGLALEQYF; CDR3 DNA: TGTGCCAGCAGCTTGTACGGACTGGCGCTCGAGCAGTACTTC
D gene: TRBD2; clone size: -; V gene: TRBV18; CDR3 length: 16; J gene: TRBJ2-7; CDR3 protein: CASSPIAGGLRYEQYF; CDR3 DNA: TGTGCCAGCTCACCGATAGCGGGAGGGTTACGGTACGAGCAGTACTTC
D gene: -; clone size: few; V gene: TRBV6-1; CDR3 length: 12; J gene: TRBJ1-2; CDR3 protein: CASSQANYGYTF; CDR3 DNA: TGTGCCAGCAGCCAGGCTAACTATGGCTACACCTTC
D gene: TRBD2; clone size: once; V gene: TRBV13; CDR3 length: 19; J gene: TRBJ2-6; CDR3 protein: CASSLGLAGPVSGANVLTF; CDR3 DNA: TGTGCCAGCAGCTTAGGCTTAGCGGGACCAGTCTCTGGGGCCAACGTCCTGACTTTC
D gene: TRBD2; clone size: -; V gene: TRBV7-9; CDR3 length: 17; J gene: TRBJ2-3; CDR3 protein: CASSWPPGLAGTDTQYF; CDR3 DNA: TGTGCCAGCAGCTGGCCCCCGGGACTAGCGGGAACAGATACGCAGTATTTT
D gene: TRBD1; clone size: -; V gene: TRBV9; CDR3 length: 14; J gene: TRBJ2-1; CDR3 protein: CASSYPGQNNEQFF; CDR3 DNA: TGTGCCAGCAGCTACCCGGGACAGAACAATGAGCAGTTCTTC
D gene: -; clone size: -; V gene: TRBV15; CDR3 length: 18; J gene: TRBJ1-4; CDR3 protein: CATSRPITGYATNEKLFF; CDR3 DNA: TGTGCCACCAGCAGACCGATTACGGGTTATGCAACTAATGAAAAACTGTTTTTT
D gene: -; clone size: -; V gene: TRBV5-1; CDR3 length: 13; J gene: TRBJ1-1; CDR3 protein: CASSLTVAHEAFF; CDR3 DNA: TGCGCCAGCAGTCTGACAGTGGCCCATGAAGCTTTCTTT
D gene: -; clone size: -; V gene: TRBV7-9; CDR3 length: 12; J gene: TRBJ2-2; CDR3 protein: CASTSGTGELFF; CDR3 DNA: TGTGCCAGCACCTCCGGAACCGGGGAGCTGTTTTTT
D gene: TRBD1; clone size: -; V gene: TRBV18; CDR3 length: 16; J gene: TRBJ2-7; CDR3 protein: CASSPPGGLTTYEQYF; CDR3 DNA: TGTGCCAGCTCACCACCAGGGGGCCTTACCACCTACGAGCAGTACTTC
D gene: -; clone size: -; V gene: TRBV27; CDR3 length: 16; J gene: TRBJ1-2; CDR3 protein: CASSFSGSLPPYGYTF; CDR3 DNA: TGTGCCAGCAGTTTCTCAGGGTCCCTTCCGCCATATGGCTACACCTTC
D gene: -; clone size: -; V gene: TRBV11-3; CDR3 length: 13; J gene: TRBJ2-7; CDR3 protein: CASSFPKLGREYF; CDR3 DNA: TGTGCCAGCAGCTTTCCCAAACTGGGTCGGGAGTACTTC
D gene: -; clone size: -; V gene: TRBV6-5; CDR3 length: 15; J gene: TRBJ1-4; CDR3 protein: CASSQTGSTNEKLFF; CDR3 DNA: TGTGCCAGCAGCCAAACAGGGAGCACTAATGAAAAACTGTTTTTT
D gene: TRBD1; clone size: -; V gene: TRBV6-5; CDR3 length: 15; J gene: TRBJ2-1; CDR3 protein: CASSYSGQGYNEQFF; CDR3 DNA: TGTGCCAGCAGTTACTCGGGACAGGGTTACAATGAGCAGTTCTTC
D gene: -; clone size: -; V gene: TRBV9; CDR3 length: 15; J gene: TRBJ2-7; CDR3 protein: CASSVEPGFIYEQYF; CDR3 DNA: TGTGCCAGCAGCGTAGAGCCAGGATTCATCTACGAGCAGTACTTC
D gene: -; clone size: -; V gene: TRBV6-4; CDR3 length: 17; J gene: TRBJ1-1; CDR3 protein: CASSDLDSSNLNTEAFF; CDR3 DNA: TGTGCCAGCAGTGACCTGGACAGCTCTAATCTAAACACTGAAGCTTTCTTT
D gene: TRBD2; clone size: -; V gene: TRBV7-6; CDR3 length: 19; J gene: TRBJ2-5; CDR3 protein: CASSLGSAREARLIETQYF; CDR3 DNA: TGTGCCAGCAGCTTAGGGTCAGCTCGGGAGGCTAGACTCATAGAGACCCAGTACTTC
D gene: TRBD1; clone size: once; V gene: TRBV5-5; CDR3 length: 14; J gene: TRBJ2-7; CDR3 protein: CASRGQGPIYEQYF; CDR3 DNA: TGTGCCAGCAGGGGACAGGGTCCAATATACGAGCAGTACTTC
D gene: TRBD1; clone size: -; V gene: TRBV6-1; CDR3 length: 14; J gene: TRBJ1-2; CDR3 protein: CASSGTGGAGGYTF; CDR3 DNA: TGTGCCAGCAGTGGCACAGGGGGCGCGGGTGGCTACACCTTC
D gene: TRBD1; clone size: -; V gene: TRBV5-1; CDR3 length: 14; J gene: TRBJ2-7; CDR3 protein: CASSGTTGIYEQYF; CDR3 DNA: TGCGCCAGCAGCGGGACGACAGGGATCTACGAGCAGTACTTC
D gene: TRBD1; clone size: -; V gene: TRBV2; CDR3 length: 11; J gene: TRBJ1-2; CDR3 protein: CASRTGDGYTF; CDR3 DNA: TGTGCCAGTAGGACAGGGGATGGCTACACCTTC
D gene: -; clone size: few; V gene: TRBV20-1; CDR3 length: 11; J gene: TRBJ1-1; CDR3 protein: CSARAHTEAFF; CDR3 DNA: TGCAGTGCCAGGGCCCACACTGAAGCTTTCTTT
D gene: -; clone size: -; V gene: TRBV9; CDR3 length: 15; J gene: TRBJ1-2; CDR3 protein: CASSVTGGGLFGYTF; CDR3 DNA: TGTGCCAGCAGTGTTACCGGCGGGGGGCTCTTTGGCTACACCTTC
D gene: -; clone size: -; V gene: TRBV5-1; CDR3 length: 12; J gene: TRBJ1-2; CDR3 protein: CASSPRDYGYTF; CDR3 DNA: TGCGCCAGCAGCCCCCGGGATTATGGCTACACCTTC
D gene: -; clone size: -; V gene: TRBV13; CDR3 length: 14; J gene: TRBJ2-3; CDR3 protein: CASSFGGSTDTQYF; CDR3 DNA: TGTGCCAGCAGCTTCGGCGGGAGCACAGATACGCAGTATTTT
D gene: -; clone size: once; V gene: TRBV18; CDR3 length: 16; J gene: TRBJ1-4; CDR3 protein: CASSRWTVATNEKLFF; CDR3 DNA: TGTGCCAGCTCACGATGGACAGTTGCAACTAATGAAAAACTGTTTTTT
D gene: -; clone size: -; V gene: TRBV19; CDR3 length: 13; J gene: TRBJ1-2; CDR3 protein: CASSIQDPYGYTF; CDR3 DNA: TGTGCCAGTAGTATACAGGACCCCTATGGCTACACCTTC
D gene: -; clone size: -; V gene: TRBV19; CDR3 length: 15; J gene: TRBJ2-2; CDR3 protein: CASRGGLSVTGELFF; CDR3 DNA: TGTGCCAGTAGGGGGGGCCTGTCTGTCACCGGGGAGCTGTTTTTT
D gene: -; clone size: few; V gene: TRBV6-6; CDR3 length: 11; J gene: TRBJ1-5; CDR3 protein: CASRGTQPQHF; CDR3 DNA: TGTGCCAGCAGGGGCACTCAGCCCCAGCATTTT
D gene: TRBD2; clone size: -; V gene: TRBV7-6; CDR3 length: 16; J gene: TRBJ2-7; CDR3 protein: CASSSVRSGDSYEQYF; CDR3 DNA: TGTGCCAGCAGCTCCGTTAGAAGCGGGGATTCCTACGAGCAGTACTTC
D gene: -; clone size: -; V gene: TRBV30; CDR3 length: 13; J gene: TRBJ2-1; CDR3 protein: CAWTGGPYNEQFF; CDR3 DNA: TGTGCCTGGACCGGAGGCCCCTACAATGAGCAGTTCTTC
D gene: TRBD1; clone size: -; V gene: TRBV6-5; CDR3 length: 14; J gene: TRBJ2-1; CDR3 protein: CASSPDRGRDEQFF; CDR3 DNA: TGTGCCAGCAGCCCGGACAGGGGGCGGGATGAGCAGTTCTTC